The 5 T cell receptor beta chains listed next were all sequenced from one sample in a study of CD8 T cells in ankylosing spondylitis. TCRdb passed the 5' RACE reads through MiXCR, listing each CDR3 protein once. Found here are tens of thousands of distinct CDR3 sequences, approximately 10% of them singletons; the top ten hold approximately 1.4%. The sequencing sample was made of blood, either unsorted or a sorted T cell fraction (not recorded which). Receptor source: a male donor with ankylosing spondylitis or in good health (not recorded which).

The sample holds many counts of this clonotype. The chain links TRBV5-1 to TRBJ1-1; a weak D match, TRBD1 (5 bases). The CDR3 runs 12 residues. V was trimmed by 3 bases and J by 7 bases, leaving 10 bases between them. Germline V lookup: CDR1 SGHRS, CDR2 YFSETQ. The CDR3 coding sequence is TGCGCCAGCAGCTGGACGGGGGGTGAAGCTTTCTTT. Translated, it gives CASSWTGGEAFF. The whole variable domain, remainder taken from reference TRBV5-1 and TRBJ1-1, is KAGVTQTPRYLIKTRGQQVTLSCSPISGHRSVSWYQQTPGQGLQFLFEYFSETQRNKGNFPGRFSGRQFSNSRSEMNVSTLELGDSALYLCASSWTGGEAFFGQGTRLTVV.

This clonotype was seen repeatedly, ten times or more. The DNA for the CDR3 is TGTGCCAGCAGCTTAAACAGCTATAAGTCAGATACGCAGTATTTT. Translated: CASSLNSYKSDTQYF. The chain uses TRBV3-1 and TRBJ2-3, with D unclear. The germline CDR1 and CDR2 sequences are LGHDT and YNNKEL (reference sequence). Trimming removed 5 bases from V and 4 bases from J, with 16 bases in between. This CDR3 has 15 amino acids.

The V and J genes are TRBV6-2 or TRBV6-3 and TRBJ2-7; D gene unclear. This CDR3 region has 14 residues. With 0 bases removed from V and 1 base from J, the gap between germline ends came to 7 bases. The germline V gene has CDR1 MNHEY and CDR2 SVGEGT. The CDR3 DNA reads TGTGCCAGCAGTTACTCGGCCGGGTCCTACGAGCAGTACTTC. Protein sequence: CASSYSAGSYEQYF.

This clonotype was counted at least ten times. The V gene is TRBV28, the J gene TRBJ1-4; D gene ambiguous. V lost 7 bases, J lost 7 bases, and 13 bases lay in between. Per germline, CDR1 MDHEN and CDR2 SYDVKM. This CDR3 has 13 amino acids. The CDR3 region is CASIAGLSEKLFF. DNA for the CDR3: TGTGCCAGCATTGCGGGGTTGAGTGAAAAACTGTTTTTT.

This clonotype was seen repeatedly, ten times or more. The chain joins TRBV20-1 to TRBJ2-2, with 7 bases identical to TRBD2. The CDR3 contains 18 residues. The J segment lost 4 bases and the V segment lost 2 bases, leaving 16 bases of the junction unmatched. Per the germline V gene, CDR1 is DFQATT and CDR2 is SNEGSKA (reference sequence). The chain's CDR3 is CSARKLRRTRGGTGELFF. DNA for the CDR3: TGCAGTGCTAGAAAACTCCGGAGGACTAGGGGAGGCACCGGGGAGCTGTTTTTT.